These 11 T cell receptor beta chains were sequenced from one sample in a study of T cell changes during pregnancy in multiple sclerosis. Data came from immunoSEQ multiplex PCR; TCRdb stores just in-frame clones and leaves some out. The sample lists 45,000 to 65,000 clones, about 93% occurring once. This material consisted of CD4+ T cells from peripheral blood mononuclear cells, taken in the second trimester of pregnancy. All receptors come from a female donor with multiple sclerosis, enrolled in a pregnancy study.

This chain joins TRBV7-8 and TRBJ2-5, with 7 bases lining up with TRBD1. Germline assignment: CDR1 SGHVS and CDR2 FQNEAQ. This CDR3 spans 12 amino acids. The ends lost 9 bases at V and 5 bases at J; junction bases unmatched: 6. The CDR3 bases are TGTGCCAGTAGGGGGCGCGGGGAGACCCAGTACTTC. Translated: CASRGRGETQYF.

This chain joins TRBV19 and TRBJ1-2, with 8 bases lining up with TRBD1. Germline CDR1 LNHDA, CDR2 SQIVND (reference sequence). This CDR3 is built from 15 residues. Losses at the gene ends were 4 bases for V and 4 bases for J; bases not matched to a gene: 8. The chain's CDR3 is CASSTTGGSSYGYTF. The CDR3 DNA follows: TGTGCCAGTAGTACTACAGGGGGTTCCTCCTATGGCTACACCTTC.

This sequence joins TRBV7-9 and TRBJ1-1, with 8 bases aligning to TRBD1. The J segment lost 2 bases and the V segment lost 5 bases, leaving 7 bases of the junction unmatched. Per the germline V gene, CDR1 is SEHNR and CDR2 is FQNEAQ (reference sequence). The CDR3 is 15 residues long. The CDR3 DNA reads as TGTGCCAGCAGCCTAGGACAGGGCGCTAACACTGAAGCTTTCTTT. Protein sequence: CASSLGQGANTEAFF.

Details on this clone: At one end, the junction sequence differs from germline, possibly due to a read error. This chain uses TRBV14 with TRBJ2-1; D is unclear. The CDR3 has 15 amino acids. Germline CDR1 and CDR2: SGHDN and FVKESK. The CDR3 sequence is CASSHYKTEYNGQFF. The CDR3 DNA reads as TGTGCCAGCAGCCACTACAAAACAGAGTACAATGGGCAGTTCTTC.

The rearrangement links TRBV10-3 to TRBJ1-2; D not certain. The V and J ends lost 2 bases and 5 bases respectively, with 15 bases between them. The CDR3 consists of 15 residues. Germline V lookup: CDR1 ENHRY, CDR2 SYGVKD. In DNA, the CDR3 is TGTGCCATCAGTGAGGGGCCAAACTCCGGATATGGCTACACCTTC. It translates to CAISEGPNSGYGYTF.

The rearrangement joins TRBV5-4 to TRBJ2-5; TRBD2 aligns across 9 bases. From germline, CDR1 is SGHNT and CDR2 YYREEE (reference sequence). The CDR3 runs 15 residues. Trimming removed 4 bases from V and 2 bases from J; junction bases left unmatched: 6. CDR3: CASSRERGAQETQYF. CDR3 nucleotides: TGTGCCAGCAGCCGCGAGCGGGGGGCACAAGAGACCCAGTACTTC.

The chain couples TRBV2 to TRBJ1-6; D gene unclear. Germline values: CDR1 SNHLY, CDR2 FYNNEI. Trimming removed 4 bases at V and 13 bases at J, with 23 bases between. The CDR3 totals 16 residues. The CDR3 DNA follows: TGTGCCAGCAGTGTGATCGGCCCTCAGGACGGCGGGCCCCTCCACTTT. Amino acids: CASSVIGPQDGGPLHF. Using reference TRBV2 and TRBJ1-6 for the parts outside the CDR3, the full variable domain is EPEVTQTPSHQVTQMGQEVILRCVPISNHLYFYWYRQILGQKVEFLVSFYNNEISEKSEIFDDQFSVERPDGSNFTLKIRSTKLEDSAMYFCASSVIGPQDGGPLHFGNGTRLTVT.

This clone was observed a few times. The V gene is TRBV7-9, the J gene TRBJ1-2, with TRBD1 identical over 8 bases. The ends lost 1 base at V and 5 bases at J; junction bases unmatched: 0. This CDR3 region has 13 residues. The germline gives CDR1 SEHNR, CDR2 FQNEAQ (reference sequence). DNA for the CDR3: TGTGCCAGCAGCTTAGGGACAGGGTATGGCTACACCTTC. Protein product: CASSLGTGYGYTF.

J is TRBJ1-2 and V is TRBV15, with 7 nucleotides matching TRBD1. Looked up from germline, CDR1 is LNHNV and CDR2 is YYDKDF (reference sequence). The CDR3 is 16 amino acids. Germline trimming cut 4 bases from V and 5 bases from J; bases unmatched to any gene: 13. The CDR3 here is CATSIEPGTASYGYTF. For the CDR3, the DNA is TGTGCCACCAGCATCGAACCCGGGACAGCCAGTTATGGCTACACCTTC.

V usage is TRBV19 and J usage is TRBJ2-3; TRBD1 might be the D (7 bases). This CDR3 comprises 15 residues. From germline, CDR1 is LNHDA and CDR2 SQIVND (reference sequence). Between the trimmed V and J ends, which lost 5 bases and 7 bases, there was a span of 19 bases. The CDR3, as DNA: TGTGCCAGTAGTCTTTCGGGTCAGGGGGGATATACGCAGTATTTT. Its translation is CASSLSGQGGYTQYF. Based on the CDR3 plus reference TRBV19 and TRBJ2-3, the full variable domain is DGGITQSPKYLFRKEGQNVTLSCEQNLNHDAMYWYRQDPGQGLRLIYYSQIVNDFQKGDIAEGYSVSREKKESFPLTVTSAQKNPTAFYLCASSLSGQGGYTQYFGPGTRLTVL.

This CDR3 reads CASRATRGAFGNTIYF. The CDR3 DNA sequence: TGTGCCAGCAGAGCTACACGGGGGGCCTTTGGAAACACCATATATTTT. The genes are TRBV2 and TRBJ1-3; perhaps TRBD1 as D (6 bases). Per germline, CDR1 SNHLY and CDR2 FYNNEI. V dropped 6 bases and J dropped 3 bases, with 18 bases sitting between them. CDR3 length: 16 residues.